A selection of T cell receptor beta chains follows, all from one sample in a study of blood T cell repertoires in COVID-19. TCRdb's copy holds only in-frame clones and misses some; the assay was immunoSEQ multiplex PCR. The sample gives about 130,000 clones, about four fifths of which show up once; approximately 8.7% is in the top ten. What was sequenced was peripheral blood. Every receptor here comes from a man aged 40-55 years with active or convalescent COVID-19. Each CDR3 is given with its conserved first and last residue. The order of the fields is CDR3 protein, CDR3 DNA, CDR3 length, clone size, V gene, D gene, J gene. A D gene is named only where the DNA matches it firmly. Expanded clones get a size class; other rows say once, few or many, or leave the size out.

CDR3: CSVVQGLALGAFF; DNA: TGCAGCGTGGTACAGGGATTAGCACTGGGAGCTTTCTTT; length: 13; size: NA; V: TRBV29-1; D: NA; J: TRBJ1-1
CDR3: CASSPISSRGGRETQYF; DNA: TGTGCCAGCAGCCCGATAAGTAGTCGGGGGGGCCGAGAGACCCAGTACTTC; length: 17; size: NA; V: TRBV7-9; D: TRBD2; J: TRBJ2-5
CDR3: CASSTETNQPQHF; DNA: TGTGCCAGCAGTACCGAGACTAATCAGCCCCAGCATTTT; length: 13; size: NA; V: TRBV6-5; D: NA; J: TRBJ1-5
CDR3: CASSQENPSGGANTGELFF; DNA: TGTGCCAGCAGCCAGGAAAATCCTAGCGGGGGCGCGAACACCGGGGAGCTGTTTTTT; length: 19; size: NA; V: TRBV4-2; D: TRBD2; J: TRBJ2-2
CDR3: CASSRDSQQPQHF; DNA: TGTGCCAGCTCACGGGACAGTCAACAGCCCCAGCATTTT; length: 13; size: NA; V: TRBV18; D: TRBD1; J: TRBJ1-5
CDR3: CASRRMNTEAFF; DNA: TGTGCCAGCAGGAGGATGAACACTGAAGCTTTCTTT; length: 12; size: NA; V: TRBV6-5; D: NA; J: TRBJ1-1
CDR3: CASSEPGHSTYEQYF; DNA: TGTGCCAGCAGTGAGCCGGGACATTCGACCTACGAGCAGTACTTC; length: 15; size: NA; V: TRBV2; D: NA; J: TRBJ2-7
CDR3: CASTWANQPQHF; DNA: TGTGCCAGCACCTGGGCCAATCAGCCCCAGCATTTT; length: 12; size: NA; V: TRBV6-5; D: NA; J: TRBJ1-5
CDR3: CASSRDSRGNQPQHF; DNA: TGTGCCAGCAGTCGGGACAGTCGAGGCAATCAGCCCCAGCATTTT; length: 15; size: NA; V: TRBV7-8; D: TRBD1; J: TRBJ1-5
CDR3: CASSLVAGGNGNTIYF; DNA: TGCGCCAGCAGCTTGGTTGCAGGGGGGAATGGAAACACCATATATTTT; length: 16; size: NA; V: TRBV5-1; D: TRBD1; J: TRBJ1-3
CDR3: CASSLQAPSGNTIYF; DNA: TGTGCCAGCAGCTTACAGGCTCCCTCTGGAAACACCATATATTTT; length: 15; size: NA; V: TRBV6-2/TRBV6-3; D: NA; J: TRBJ1-3
CDR3: CAISPGLAGGQETQYF; DNA: TGTGCCATCAGCCCGGGACTAGCGGGGGGCCAAGAGACCCAGTACTTC; length: 16; size: few; V: TRBV10-3; D: TRBD2; J: TRBJ2-5
CDR3: CASSYSGGDQPQHF; DNA: TGTGCCAGCAGTTACTCAGGGGGTGATCAGCCCCAGCATTTT; length: 14; size: NA; V: TRBV6-6; D: NA; J: TRBJ1-5
CDR3: CASRKTGVHEQYF; DNA: TGTGCCAGCAGGAAGACAGGGGTCCACGAGCAGTACTTC; length: 13; size: NA; V: TRBV6-6; D: TRBD1; J: TRBJ2-7
CDR3: CASSYSGQLNQPQHF; DNA: TGTGCCAGCAGTTACTCCGGACAGCTTAATCAGCCCCAGCATTTT; length: 15; size: NA; V: TRBV6-5; D: NA; J: TRBJ1-5
CDR3: CASSLGVQAEAFF; DNA: TGTGCCAGCAGCCTGGGCGTCCAAGCTGAAGCTTTCTTT; length: 13; size: NA; V: TRBV3-1/TRBV3-2; D: NA; J: TRBJ1-1
CDR3: CASSQGQHLHF; DNA: TGTGCCAGCAGTCAGGGACAGCATCTCCACTTT; length: 11; size: NA; V: TRBV3-1/TRBV3-2; D: TRBD1; J: TRBJ1-6
CDR3: CASNFRAGTDTQYF; DNA: TGTGCCTCCAACTTCAGGGCGGGAACAGATACGCAGTATTTT; length: 14; size: NA; V: TRBV30; D: NA; J: TRBJ2-3
CDR3: CAISLQAAQPQHF; DNA: TGTGCCATCAGTTTGCAAGCGGCTCAGCCCCAGCATTTT; length: 13; size: NA; V: TRBV10-3; D: NA; J: TRBJ1-5
CDR3: CASPRRGNSPLHF; DNA: TGTGCCAGTCCAAGACGGGGTAATTCACCCCTCCACTTT; length: 13; size: NA; V: TRBV6-5; D: NA; J: TRBJ1-6
CDR3: CASSLGQGADYEQYF; DNA: TGTGCCAGCAGCTTGGGACAGGGGGCTGATTACGAGCAGTACTTC; length: 15; size: NA; V: TRBV5-4; D: TRBD1; J: TRBJ2-7
CDR3: CASSPLETQYF; DNA: TGTGCCAGCAGCCCACTGGAGACCCAGTACTTC; length: 11; size: NA; V: TRBV6-5; D: NA; J: TRBJ2-5
CDR3: CASSPSQGSQPQHF; DNA: TGTGCCAGCTCACCTAGCCAGGGTAGTCAGCCCCAGCATTTT; length: 14; size: NA; V: TRBV18; D: NA; J: TRBJ1-5
CDR3: CASSGRTGVNEKLFF; DNA: TGTGCCAGCAGTGGTCGGACAGGGGTTAATGAAAAACTGTTTTTT; length: 15; size: NA; V: TRBV25-1; D: TRBD1; J: TRBJ1-4